The present entry profiles one T cell receptor beta chain with its context. Clones were read by immunoSEQ multiplex PCR, and TCRdb kept only the in-frame ones, dropping some. Counted here are over 200,000 clones, 75% to 90% occurring once; the ten biggest clones make up approximately 3.7%. This specimen comes from a study of blood T cell repertoires in COVID-19. The CDR3 has 14 residues. Germline V gene sequence: CDR1 DFQATT, CDR2 SNEGSKA (reference sequence). V shed 3 bases and J 3 bases; nucleotides not matched to a gene: 7. Assignments of participants to cohorts depended upon their own reported clinical history.

Sample: PBMCs or T cells enriched from blood (not recorded which). This sequence was found in a woman in her 30s who had been exposed to COVID-19. The rearrangement joins TRBV20-1 to TRBJ2-7; 8 bases map to TRBD2. The CDR3 DNA follows: TGCAGTGCTAGTAGGGCTAGCGGGCTCTACGAGCAGTACTTC. It translates to CSASRASGLYEQYF.